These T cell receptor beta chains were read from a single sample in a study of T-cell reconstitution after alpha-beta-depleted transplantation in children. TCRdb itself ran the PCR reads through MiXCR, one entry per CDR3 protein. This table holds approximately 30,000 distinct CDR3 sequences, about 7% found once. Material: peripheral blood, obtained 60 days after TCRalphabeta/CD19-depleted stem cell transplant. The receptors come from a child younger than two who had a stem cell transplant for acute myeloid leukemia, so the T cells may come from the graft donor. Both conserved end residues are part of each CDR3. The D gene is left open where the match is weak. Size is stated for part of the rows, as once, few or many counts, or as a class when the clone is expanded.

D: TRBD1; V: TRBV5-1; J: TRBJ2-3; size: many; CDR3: CASSSRQGADTQYF; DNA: TGCGCCAGCAGCTCGCGACAGGGGGCAGATACGCAGTATTTT
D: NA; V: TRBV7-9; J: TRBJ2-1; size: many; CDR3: CASSSRVGEQFF; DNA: TGTGCCAGCAGCTCCCGGGTCGGAGAGCAGTTCTTC
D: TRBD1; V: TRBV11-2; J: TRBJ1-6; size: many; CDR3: CASSAYRGVNSPLHF; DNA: TGTGCCAGCAGCGCATACAGGGGGGTGAATTCACCCCTCCACTTT
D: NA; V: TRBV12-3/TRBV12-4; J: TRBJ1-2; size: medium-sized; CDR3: CASSSGTPYGYTF; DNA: TGTGCCAGCAGTTCCGGGACACCCTATGGCTACACCTTC
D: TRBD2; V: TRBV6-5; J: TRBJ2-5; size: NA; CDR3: CASSYSASGSETQYF; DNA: TGTGCCAGCAGTTACTCGGCTAGCGGGAGTGAGACCCAGTACTTC
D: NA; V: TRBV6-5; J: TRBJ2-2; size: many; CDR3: CASSYSRGGHSGELFF; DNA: TGTGCCAGCAGTTACTCGAGAGGGGGGCACTCCGGGGAGCTGTTTTTT
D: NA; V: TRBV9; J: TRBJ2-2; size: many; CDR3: CASSPVPSLELFF; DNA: TGTGCCAGCAGCCCTGTCCCTTCACTGGAGCTGTTTTTT
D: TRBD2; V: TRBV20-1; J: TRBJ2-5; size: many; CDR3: CSARGAGAGETQYF; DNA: TGCAGTGCTAGAGGAGCGGGGGCGGGTGAGACCCAGTACTTC
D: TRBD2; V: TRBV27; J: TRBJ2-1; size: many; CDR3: CASSLGTRTYEQFF; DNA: TGTGCCAGCAGTTTAGGGACTAGAACCTATGAGCAGTTCTTC
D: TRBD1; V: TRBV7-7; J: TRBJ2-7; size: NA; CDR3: CASSLGTGGLYEQYF; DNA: TGTGCCAGCAGCTTAGGGACAGGGGGACTTTACGAGCAGTACTTC
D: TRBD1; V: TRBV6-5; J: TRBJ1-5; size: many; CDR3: CASRAGGADQPQHF; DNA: TGTGCCAGCAGGGCAGGGGGCGCGGATCAGCCCCAGCATTTT
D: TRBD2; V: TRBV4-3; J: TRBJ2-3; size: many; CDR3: CASSQEGGVVDTQYF; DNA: TGCGCCAGCAGCCAAGAGGGAGGGGTGGTGGATACGCAGTATTTT
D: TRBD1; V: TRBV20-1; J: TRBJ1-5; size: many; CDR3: CSASGGTTNQPQHF; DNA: TGCAGTGCTTCAGGGGGTACCACAAATCAGCCCCAGCATTTT
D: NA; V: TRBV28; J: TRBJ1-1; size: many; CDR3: CASSVGLNTEAFF; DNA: TGTGCCAGCAGCGTCGGCTTGAACACTGAAGCTTTCTTT
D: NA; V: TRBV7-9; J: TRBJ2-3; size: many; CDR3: CASSLPRGTDTQYF; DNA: TGTGCCAGCAGCTTACCCAGGGGCACAGATACGCAGTATTTT
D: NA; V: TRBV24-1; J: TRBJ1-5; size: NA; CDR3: CATSDSTQPQHF; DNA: TGTGCCACCAGTGATTCCACCCAGCCCCAGCATTTT
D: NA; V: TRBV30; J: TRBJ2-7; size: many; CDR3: CAWSVNRAEEQYF; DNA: TGTGCCTGGAGTGTAAACAGGGCAGAAGAGCAGTACTTC
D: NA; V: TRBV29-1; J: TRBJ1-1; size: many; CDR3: CSGNRPNTEAFF; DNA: TGCAGCGGTAACAGGCCGAACACTGAAGCTTTCTTT
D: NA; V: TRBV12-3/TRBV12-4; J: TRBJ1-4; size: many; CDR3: CASRRFNEKLFF; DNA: TGTGCCAGCAGGCGGTTTAATGAAAAACTGTTTTTT
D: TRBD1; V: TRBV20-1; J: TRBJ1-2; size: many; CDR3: CSDRTGGEYGYTF; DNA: TGCAGTGACCGGACAGGGGGCGAGTATGGCTACACCTTC
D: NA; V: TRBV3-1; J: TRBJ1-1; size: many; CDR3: CASSPGGTEAFF; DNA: TGTGCCAGCAGCCCCGGGGGAACTGAAGCTTTCTTT
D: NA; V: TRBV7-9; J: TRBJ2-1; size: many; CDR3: CASSLALGSQDHEQFF; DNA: TGTGCCAGCAGCTTAGCCCTCGGGAGTCAGGATCATGAGCAGTTCTTC
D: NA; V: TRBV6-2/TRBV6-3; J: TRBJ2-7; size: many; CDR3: CASSWTTYEQYF; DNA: TGTGCCAGCAGTTGGACAACCTACGAGCAGTACTTC
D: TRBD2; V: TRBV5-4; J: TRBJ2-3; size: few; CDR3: CASSNPGGLAGAVDTQYF; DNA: TGTGCCAGCAGCAACCCAGGGGGACTAGCGGGAGCCGTGGATACGCAGTATTTT
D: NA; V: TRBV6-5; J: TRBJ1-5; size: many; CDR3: CASSLWRGPGSNQPQHF; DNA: TGTGCCAGCAGTTTATGGCGGGGCCCAGGGAGCAATCAGCCCCAGCATTTT
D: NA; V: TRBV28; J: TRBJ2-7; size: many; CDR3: CASSPRGYEQYF; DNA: TGTGCCAGCAGTCCCCGAGGCTACGAGCAGTACTTC
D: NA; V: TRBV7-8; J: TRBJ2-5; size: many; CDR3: CASSPGGGGVETQYF; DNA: TGTGCCAGCAGCCCCGGAGGGGGGGGAGTAGAGACCCAGTACTTC
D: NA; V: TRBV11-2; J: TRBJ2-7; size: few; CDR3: CASSLWASYEQYF; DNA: TGTGCCAGCAGCTTATGGGCCTCCTACGAGCAGTACTTC
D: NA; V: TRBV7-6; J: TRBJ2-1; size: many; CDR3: CASSLQRPYASSYNEQFF; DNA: TGTGCCAGCAGCTTACAGAGACCCTACGCTAGTTCCTACAATGAGCAGTTCTTC
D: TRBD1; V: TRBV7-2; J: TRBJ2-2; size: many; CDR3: CATSLGQGSIGELFF; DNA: TGTGCCACCAGCTTAGGACAGGGGTCGATCGGGGAGCTGTTTTTT
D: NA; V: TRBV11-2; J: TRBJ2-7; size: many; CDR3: CASSAGQVGTLEQYF; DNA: TGTGCCAGCAGCGCGGGCCAGGTTGGGACCCTCGAGCAGTACTTC
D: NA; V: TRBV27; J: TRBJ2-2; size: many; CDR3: CASSNRRRNTGELFF; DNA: TGTGCCAGCAGTAATCGGCGTAGGAACACCGGGGAGCTGTTTTTT
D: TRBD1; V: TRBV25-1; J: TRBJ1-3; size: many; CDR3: CASTQGQASGNTIYF; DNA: TGTGCCAGCACCCAGGGACAGGCCTCTGGAAACACCATATATTTT
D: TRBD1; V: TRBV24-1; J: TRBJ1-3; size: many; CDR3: CATSDLTGDAGNTIYF; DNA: TGTGCCACCAGTGATCTTACAGGGGATGCTGGAAACACCATATATTTT
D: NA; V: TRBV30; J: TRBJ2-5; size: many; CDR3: CAWSAETQYF; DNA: TGTGCCTGGAGTGCCGAGACCCAGTACTTC
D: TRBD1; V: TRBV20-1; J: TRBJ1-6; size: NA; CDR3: CSVSRRDRELYNSPLHF; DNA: TGCAGTGTTTCCCGCCGGGACAGGGAACTATATAATTCACCCCTCCACTTT
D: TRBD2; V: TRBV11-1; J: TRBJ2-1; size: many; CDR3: CASSSRTSGNIRVFF; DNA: TGTGCCAGCAGCTCCAGGACTAGCGGAAATATTCGGGTGTTCTTC